This T cell receptor (beta chain) comes out of a study of cytomegalovirus exposure and HLA in healthy donors (TCRdb year 2017). As for the study more broadly: In an earlier analysis of around 540 of the donors, less than 350 Gb of sequence data and 100 million or so unique TCR beta sequences from some 170 million T cells were reported. The study was designed to test whether signatures of past pathogen exposure could be identified by cataloging public T cell receptors. Donor age, sex, ethnicity and CMV serostatus were compiled together with the repertoire data. A later analysis re-examined previously published TCR beta repertoires from over 500 donors and added high-resolution HLA genotyping to investigate patterns of TCR occurrence. The later analysis used no new phenotypic data to find candidate immune exposures, relying instead on TCR beta sequences and their occurrence across donors. Along with the roughly 610-subject first cohort, a separate validation cohort of over 90 different subjects was used. The genetic ancestry cluster associated with self-reported Caucasian donors included about four fifths of the 398 genotyped donors. An early release that covered some 630 HLA-typed donors contained approximately 300 gigabases of sequencing data and 85 million to 100 million unique TCR sequences. The study used immunosequencing to profile the T cell repertoires of around 600 subjects and linked those repertoires to cytomegalovirus serostatus. To predict cytomegalovirus infection status, the study brought together high-throughput TCR immunosequencing, statistical association of individual TCRs with disease status, and machine learning. The number of donors typed differed by locus, with about 629-630 for A, B, C, DRB1 and DQB1, over 500 for DQA1, 606 for DPA1, and roughly 450 for DPB1. Both class I and class II loci were covered by HLA typing, at four-digit resolution. Among 398 genotyped donors of the cohort, an average of about 240,000 unique TCR beta nucleotide sequences was sequenced per donor, of which 15% to 20% were non-productive. Several DR-DQ haplotypes were handled as single units for association and clustering, since linkage in the cohort was strong. Genome-wide SNP genotypes for about 65% of the roughly 670 donors were used in a later genetic analysis, which treated that subset as a discovery cohort. In an earlier analysis of 587 of the donors, high-throughput TCR beta sequencing was used to judge whether each TCR beta V gene segment behaved as functional or pseudogenic. Every repertoire in the discovery cohort had been generated on one and the same sequencing platform. General findings and caveats noted by the study authors: Cytomegalovirus status was reported to be diagnosed by the classifier with high specificity and sensitivity in both the original and validation cohorts. Because counts were too low, about 15 rarely observed V segments, including chromosome 9 orphons, were left out of the earlier analysis of a few hundred of the donors. The only immune exposure information available for the cohort was CMV serostatus. A total of 150 or so TCR beta chains were listed by the study as associated with cytomegalovirus. Most TCR sequences were observed very rarely across donors, whereas some public TCRs were present in many individuals. The 87-base-pair reads could not distinguish some IMGT-functional V segments, including TRBV6-2 and TRBV6-3, so those segments were excluded. According to a later analysis, most CMV-associated TCR beta chains appeared to be HLA-restricted, and the HLA associations seemed to be driven largely by CMV exposure. Correlated functional status among segregating V segments might be attributable to linkage disequilibrium, but an unknown experimental factor could not be ruled out. In a later analysis, TCR association rates were found to vary across HLA loci, with the most associated TCRs seen for DRB1 alleles and the fewest for HLA-C alleles. Specific HLA alleles were associated with 18,000 or so TCR beta sequences at a false discovery rate of 0.05 in a later analysis. A further reported finding was that TCR beta sequences accurately predicted the HLA-A and HLA-B alleles for most subjects in the first cohort. The authors suggested that the approach could potentially be generalized to other disease states and immunological phenotypes. Several of the top co-occurrence clusters appeared to be linked to parvovirus B19, influenza, CMV and Epstein-Barr virus, according to a later analysis. V-gene and J-gene trimming of TCR beta chains was associated with a missense DCLRE1C variant in a later genetic analysis, and the association was replicated in an independent cohort. Only TCR beta chains were sequenced in this cohort, and the absence of alpha or paired-chain data limited detectable features. In a later analysis, HLA-associated TCR beta chains were found to be more clonally expanded and to have lower generation probabilities than equally common non-associated chains. Roughly uniform sequencing depth across donors was assumed in presence/absence analyses, although this assumption may not hold. In vitro tests confirmed that a few of the cytomegalovirus-associated TCR beta chains recognize cytomegalovirus antigens. Because some donors lacked HLA typing at each locus, the association tests relied only on the typed subset. Broadly in line with IMGT annotations, most TCR beta V segments showed up in productive rearrangements about 90% or about 30% of the time in an earlier analysis of some 590 of the donors. According to a later genetic analysis, donors in an Asian-associated ancestry cluster had fewer N-insertions in productive TCRs than the approximately 610-donor mean. The sequencing pipeline was judged likely to have produced a cluster of highly shared sequence variants as a technical artifact. When HLA alleles, especially DR and DQ, strongly co-occurred, attributing TCR associations to individual alleles was difficult.

Concerning this clone: It lacks a known antigen. Base-call qualities are not available, and no considerably larger clone is one nucleotide away.

The cohort consisted of approximately 670 healthy bone marrow donors. Cohort members were all nominally healthy when sampled, although unrecorded immune exposures were likely present. The donor tested CMV seropositive, placing the donor among the 310 or so seropositive members of the cohort. A peripheral blood sample was collected from each donor, and TCR beta sequencing was performed on peripheral blood mononuclear cells. Genomic DNA was extracted from the blood cell samples with the Qiagen DNeasy Blood Extraction Kit. CDR1 is given as SNHLY and CDR2 as FYNNEI, both from the germline V gene. V loses 10 bases, J loses 5 bases, and the germline ends lie 17 bases apart. Spanning cysteine to phenylalanine, the CDR3 consists of 13 amino acids. Only CDR3 DNA is held: 39 bases, read in frame from base 1. Library preparation employed the immunoSEQ multiplex PCR assay. A mixture of 60 forward primers for TCR Vbeta segments and 13 reverse primers for TCR Jbeta segments was used in the multiplex PCR. A multiplex PCR assay on genomic DNA amplified the CDR3 region of rearranged TCR beta genes. The Illumina HiSeq System was used to sequence the amplified TCR beta libraries as 87-base-pair reads. Per the authors' processing: A later analysis counted about 80 million unique TCR beta chains across the 700 or so repertoires, and approximately 11 million of these chains were shared by at least two donors. A nearest-neighbor algorithm error-corrected the raw reads and collapsed the reads into unique sequences, merging closely related sequences to remove PCR and sequencing errors. To assign V, D and J gene segments, CDR3 sequences were aligned to IMGT reference sequences. For a sequence to be retained, a match of at least six nucleotides was required to both a V gene segment and a J gene segment. A rearrangement was called productive if the CDR3 had no stop codons and remained in frame with V and J, and every other rearrangement was called non-productive. Following IMGT convention, CDR3 was defined as the stretch from the second conserved V-encoded cysteine up to the conserved J-encoded phenylalanine. In an earlier analysis of some 550 of the donors, sequences lacking an unambiguous match to a single V gene segment were excluded. In an earlier analysis of several hundred of the donors, a V segment was called functional when productive rearrangements were above 56.7%, and segregating when the standard deviation between donors exceeded 5%. A statistical classification framework was built to diagnose cytomegalovirus status from the catalog of TCR beta chain sequences. In a later analysis, V and J genes were assigned by comparing TCR nucleotide sequences against IMGT/GENE-DB human TR gene sequences. The TCRdist pipeline was used in a later analysis to assign CDR3 sequences and most-parsimonious VDJ recombination scenarios. A later analysis defined each TCR beta chain by its CDR3 amino acid sequence plus V-gene family, and excluded reads lacking a unique V-gene family. To address suspected cross-contamination and a sequencing artifact, a later analysis removed 450 to 700 highly shared, low-generation-probability nucleotide sequences. In a later analysis, a clonal expansion index was calculated for each public chain from normalized within-repertoire ranks of inferred template counts. In a later analysis, generation probabilities were computed with a VDJ recombination model fitted to out-of-frame rearrangements, and the resulting probabilities were checked against IGoR. In a later analysis, TCR-TCR, TCR-HLA and TCR-CMV co-occurrence was scored with hypergeometric tests, and a repertoire-size bias correction was applied to TCR pairs. To estimate false discovery rates, a later analysis permuted the HLA or CMV assignments 20 times. In a later analysis, co-occurring TCRs were grouped using DBSCAN, and TCRdist sequence similarity was added for clustering within HLA-allele-positive subsets. Repertoires with fewer than 30,000 or more than 120,000 public chains, plus five repertoires with anomalous nucleotide sharing, were excluded from co-occurrence clustering. In TCRdb, the immuneACCESS table is reduced to in-frame sequences with V and J assigned. These tables do not hold every clone; where another copy was compared, an unresolved V gene accounts for under half, and the others remain unexplained. V and J calls and clone size are given by that table; D and trimming were obtained from the DNA. The sample table holds 110,000 to 150,000 clones, of which about two thirds were seen once. The ten largest account for 2.1% of the sample.

The rearrangement combines TRBV2 with TRBJ1-1; TRBD1 is a possible D gene, resting on 5 matching bases. The sequencing input was PBMCs. The receptor was derived from a woman aged 55-75 years in good health and CMV-seropositive. The DNA reads as follows: TGTGCCACCGGGACGGGGGGACGGACTGAAGCTTTCTTT. It encodes CATGTGGRTEAFF.